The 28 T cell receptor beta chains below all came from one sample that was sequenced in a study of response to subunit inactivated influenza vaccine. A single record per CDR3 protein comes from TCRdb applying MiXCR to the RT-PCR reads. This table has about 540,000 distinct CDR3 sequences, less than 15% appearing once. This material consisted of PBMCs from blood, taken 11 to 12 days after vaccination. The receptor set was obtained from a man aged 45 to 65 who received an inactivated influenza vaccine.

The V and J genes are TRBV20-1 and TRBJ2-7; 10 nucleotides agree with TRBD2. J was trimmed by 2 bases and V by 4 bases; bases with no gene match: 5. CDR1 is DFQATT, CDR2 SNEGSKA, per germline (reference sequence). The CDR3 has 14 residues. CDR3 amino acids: CSAIRTSGTYEQYF. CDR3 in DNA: TGCAGTGCTATAAGGACTAGCGGCACCTACGAGCAGTACTTC.

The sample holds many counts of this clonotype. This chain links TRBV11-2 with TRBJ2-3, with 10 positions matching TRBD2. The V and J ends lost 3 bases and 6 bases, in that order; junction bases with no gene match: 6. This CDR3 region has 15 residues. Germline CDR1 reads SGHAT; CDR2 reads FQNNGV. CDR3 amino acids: CASSFKRGGFDTQYF. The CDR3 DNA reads TGTGCCAGCAGCTTCAAGCGGGGGGGCTTCGATACGCAGTATTTT.

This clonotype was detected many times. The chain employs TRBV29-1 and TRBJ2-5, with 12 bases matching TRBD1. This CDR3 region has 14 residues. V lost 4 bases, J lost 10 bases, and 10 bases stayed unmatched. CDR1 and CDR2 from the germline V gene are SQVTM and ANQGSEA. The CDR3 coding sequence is TGCAGCGTTGCCTCCGGGACAGGGGGCTCAGACCAGTACTTC. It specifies CSVASGTGGSDQYF.

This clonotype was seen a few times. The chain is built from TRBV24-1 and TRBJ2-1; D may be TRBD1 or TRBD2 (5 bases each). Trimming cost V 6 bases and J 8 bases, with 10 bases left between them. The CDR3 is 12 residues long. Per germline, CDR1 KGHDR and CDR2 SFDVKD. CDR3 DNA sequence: TGTGCCACCAGTTTTGGGGGATATGAGCAGTTCTTC. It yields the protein CATSFGGYEQFF.

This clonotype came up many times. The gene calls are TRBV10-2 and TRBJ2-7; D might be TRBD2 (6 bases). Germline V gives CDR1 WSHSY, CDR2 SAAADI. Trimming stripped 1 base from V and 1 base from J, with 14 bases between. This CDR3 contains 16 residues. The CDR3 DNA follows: TGCGCCAGCAGTGAGTTGGGGGGAGTGAAGTCCTACGAGCAGTACTTC. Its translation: CASSELGGVKSYEQYF.

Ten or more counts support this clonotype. The CDR3 spells CAISLGTGRYGYTF. CDR3 DNA sequence: TGTGCCATCAGCCTAGGGACAGGGCGGTATGGCTACACCTTC. J is TRBJ1-2 and V is TRBV10-3; 9 positions agree with TRBD1. Trimming took 6 bases from V and 5 from J; bases not matched to a gene: 7. The CDR3 covers 14 residues. Germline values: CDR1 ENHRY, CDR2 SYGVKD.

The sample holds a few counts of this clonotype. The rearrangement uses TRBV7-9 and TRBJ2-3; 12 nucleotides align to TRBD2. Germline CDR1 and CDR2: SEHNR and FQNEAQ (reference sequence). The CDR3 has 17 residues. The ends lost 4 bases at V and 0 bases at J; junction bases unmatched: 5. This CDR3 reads CASSSAGTSGSTDTQYF. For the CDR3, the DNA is TGTGCCAGCAGCTCAGCTGGGACTAGCGGGAGCACAGATACGCAGTATTTT.

CDR3 in amino acids: CASSLDSGRADEQFF. CDR3 nucleotide sequence: TGTGCCAGCAGCTTAGATAGCGGGAGGGCCGATGAGCAGTTCTTC. The gene calls are TRBV11-3 and TRBJ2-1; 11 bases are shared with TRBD2. This CDR3 comprises 15 residues. V was pared by 0 bases and J by 8 bases, with 3 bases of the junction left unmatched. Germline CDR1 and CDR2: SGHNT and YENEEA.

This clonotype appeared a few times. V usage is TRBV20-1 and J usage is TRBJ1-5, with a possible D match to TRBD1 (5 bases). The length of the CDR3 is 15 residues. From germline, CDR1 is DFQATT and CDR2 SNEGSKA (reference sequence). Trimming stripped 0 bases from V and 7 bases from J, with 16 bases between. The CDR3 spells CSARDPLGAGQPQHF. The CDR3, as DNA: TGCAGTGCTAGAGATCCGTTAGGGGCTGGACAGCCCCAGCATTTT.

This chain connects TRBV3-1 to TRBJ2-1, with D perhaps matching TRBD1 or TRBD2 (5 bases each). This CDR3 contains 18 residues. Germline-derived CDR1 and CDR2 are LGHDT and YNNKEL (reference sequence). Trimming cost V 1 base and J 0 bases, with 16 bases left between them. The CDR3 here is CASSQAEGMGSSYNEQFF. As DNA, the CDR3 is TGTGCCAGCAGCCAAGCCGAGGGGATGGGAAGCTCCTACAATGAGCAGTTCTTC.

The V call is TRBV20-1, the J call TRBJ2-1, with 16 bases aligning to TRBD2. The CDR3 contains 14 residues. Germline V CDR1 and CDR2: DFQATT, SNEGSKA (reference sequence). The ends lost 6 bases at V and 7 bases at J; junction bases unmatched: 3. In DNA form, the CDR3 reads TGCAGTGCGTCGGGACTAGCGGGAGGGAATGAGCAGTTCTTC. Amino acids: CSASGLAGGNEQFF.

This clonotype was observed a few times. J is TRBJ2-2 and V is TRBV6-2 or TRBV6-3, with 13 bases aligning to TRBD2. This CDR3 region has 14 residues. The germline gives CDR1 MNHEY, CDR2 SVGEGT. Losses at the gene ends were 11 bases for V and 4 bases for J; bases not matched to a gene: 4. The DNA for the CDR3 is TGTGCCCACCGGACTAGCGGGGGCACCGGGGAGCTGTTTTTT. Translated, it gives CAHRTSGGTGELFF.

The CDR3 DNA is TGTGCCAGCAGCCAGGCATCCCACTTGATTAGCGGGAGCAGCTACGAGCAGTACTTC. It encodes CASSQASHLISGSSYEQYF. The rearrangement joins TRBV4-2 to TRBJ2-7; TRBD2 agrees at 9 bases. This CDR3 contains 19 residues. The germline CDR1 and CDR2 sequences are LGHNA and YNFKEQ. After removal of 3 bases from V and 3 bases from J, the junction contained 18 bases not matched to a gene.

The CDR3 nucleotides are TGCGCCAGCAGCTTGGAAGGTTCAGGGGCTGACGGTTCACCCCTCCACTTT. This translates into CASSLEGSGADGSPLHF. The chain uses TRBV5-1 and TRBJ1-6; possible D gene TRBD1, 6 bases. V shed 0 bases and J shed 9 bases, with 19 bases lying between them. The CDR3 is 17 amino acids. CDR1 is SGHRS and CDR2 is YFSETQ in the germline V gene.

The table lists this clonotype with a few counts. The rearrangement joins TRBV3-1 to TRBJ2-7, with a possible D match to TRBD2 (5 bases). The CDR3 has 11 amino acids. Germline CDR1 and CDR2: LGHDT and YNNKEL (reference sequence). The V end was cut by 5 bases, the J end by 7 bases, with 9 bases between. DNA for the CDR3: TGTGCCAGCAGCACACGAGGGGAGCAGTACTTC. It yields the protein CASSTRGEQYF.

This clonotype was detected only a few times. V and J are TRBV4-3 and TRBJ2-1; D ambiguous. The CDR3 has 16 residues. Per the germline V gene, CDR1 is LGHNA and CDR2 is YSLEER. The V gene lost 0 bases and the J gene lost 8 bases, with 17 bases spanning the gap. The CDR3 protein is CASSQDVKGIVDEQFF. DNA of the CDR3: TGCGCCAGCAGCCAAGATGTAAAGGGCATCGTAGATGAGCAGTTCTTC.

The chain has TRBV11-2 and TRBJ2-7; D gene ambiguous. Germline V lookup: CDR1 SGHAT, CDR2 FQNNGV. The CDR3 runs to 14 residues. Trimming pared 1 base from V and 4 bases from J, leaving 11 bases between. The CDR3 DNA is TGTGCCAGCAGCTTAGTGTACAGAGCTTACGAGCAGTACTTC. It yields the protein CASSLVYRAYEQYF.

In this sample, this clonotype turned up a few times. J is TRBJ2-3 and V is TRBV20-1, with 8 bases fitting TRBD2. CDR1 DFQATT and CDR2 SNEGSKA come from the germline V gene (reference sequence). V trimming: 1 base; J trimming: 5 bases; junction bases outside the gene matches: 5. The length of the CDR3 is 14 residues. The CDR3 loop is CSARGGLAGDTQYF. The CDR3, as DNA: TGCAGTGCTAGAGGAGGGCTAGCGGGAGATACGCAGTATTTT.

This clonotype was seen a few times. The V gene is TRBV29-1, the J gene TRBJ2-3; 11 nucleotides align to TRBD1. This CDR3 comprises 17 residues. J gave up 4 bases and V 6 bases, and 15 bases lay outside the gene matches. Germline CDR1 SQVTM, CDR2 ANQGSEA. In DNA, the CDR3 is TGCAGCGTGAGGAGGGGGGACAGGGGGGACCGAGCAGATACGCAGTATTTT. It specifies CSVRRGDRGDRADTQYF.

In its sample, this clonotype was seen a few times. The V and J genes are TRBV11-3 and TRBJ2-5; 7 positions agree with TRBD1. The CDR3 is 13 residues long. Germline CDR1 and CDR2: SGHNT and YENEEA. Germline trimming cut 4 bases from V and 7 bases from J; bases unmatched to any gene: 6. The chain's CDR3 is CASSWTGRGTQYF. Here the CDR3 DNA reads TGTGCCAGCAGCTGGACAGGAAGAGGGACCCAGTACTTC.

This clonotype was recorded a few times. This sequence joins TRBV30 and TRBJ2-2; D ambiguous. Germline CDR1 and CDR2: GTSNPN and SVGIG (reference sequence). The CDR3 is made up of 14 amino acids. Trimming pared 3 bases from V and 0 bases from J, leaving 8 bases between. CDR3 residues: CAWSGGPNTGELFF. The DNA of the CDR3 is TGTGCCTGGAGCGGCGGCCCGAACACCGGGGAGCTGTTTTTT.

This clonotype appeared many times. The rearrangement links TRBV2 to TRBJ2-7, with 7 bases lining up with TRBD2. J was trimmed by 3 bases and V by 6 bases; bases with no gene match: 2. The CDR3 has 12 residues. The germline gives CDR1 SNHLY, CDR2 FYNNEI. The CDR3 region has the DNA TGTGCCAGCAGACTAGCGAACTACGAGCAGTACTTC. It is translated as CASRLANYEQYF.

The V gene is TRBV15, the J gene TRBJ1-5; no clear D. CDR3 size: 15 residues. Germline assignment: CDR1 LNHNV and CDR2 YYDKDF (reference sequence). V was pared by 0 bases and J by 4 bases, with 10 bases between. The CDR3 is CATSRDLHGNQPQHF. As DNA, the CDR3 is TGTGCCACCAGCAGAGATCTTCACGGAAATCAGCCCCAGCATTTT.

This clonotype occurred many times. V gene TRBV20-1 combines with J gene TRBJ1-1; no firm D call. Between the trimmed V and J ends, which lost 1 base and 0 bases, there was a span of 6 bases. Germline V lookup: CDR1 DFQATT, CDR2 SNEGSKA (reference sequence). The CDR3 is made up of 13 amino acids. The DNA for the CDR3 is TGCAGTGCTAGAGGCAGCCTGAACACTGAAGCTTTCTTT. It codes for CSARGSLNTEAFF.

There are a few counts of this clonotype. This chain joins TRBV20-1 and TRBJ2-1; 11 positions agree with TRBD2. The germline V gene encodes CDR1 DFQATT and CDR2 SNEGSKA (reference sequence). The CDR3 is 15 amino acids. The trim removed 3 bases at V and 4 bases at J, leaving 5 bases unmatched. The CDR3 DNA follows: TGCAGTGCTAGGACTAGCGGGGACAGATACAATGAGCAGTTCTTC. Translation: CSARTSGDRYNEQFF.

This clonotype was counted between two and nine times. The CDR3 reads CATYDRGTHEQYF. CDR3 DNA sequence: TGTGCCACCTATGACAGGGGTACCCACGAGCAGTACTTC. The V call is TRBV10-3, the J call TRBJ2-7, with 8 bases identical to TRBD1. Per the germline V gene, CDR1 is ENHRY and CDR2 is SYGVKD. This CDR3 has 13 residues. V dropped 10 bases and J dropped 5; count of bases not matched to a gene: 10.

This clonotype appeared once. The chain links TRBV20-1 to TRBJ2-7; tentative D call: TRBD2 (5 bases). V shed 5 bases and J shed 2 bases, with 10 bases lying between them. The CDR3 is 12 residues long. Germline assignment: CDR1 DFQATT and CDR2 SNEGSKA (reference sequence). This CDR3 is CSAHGEPYEQYF. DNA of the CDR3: TGCAGTGCTCACGGGGAACCCTACGAGCAGTACTTC.

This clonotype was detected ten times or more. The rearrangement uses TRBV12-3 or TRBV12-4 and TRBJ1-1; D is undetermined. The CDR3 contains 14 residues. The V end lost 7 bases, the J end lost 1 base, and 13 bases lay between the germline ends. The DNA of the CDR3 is TGTGCCAGCACCCTGACCGCTAAGAACACTGAAGCTTTCTTT. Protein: CASTLTAKNTEAFF.